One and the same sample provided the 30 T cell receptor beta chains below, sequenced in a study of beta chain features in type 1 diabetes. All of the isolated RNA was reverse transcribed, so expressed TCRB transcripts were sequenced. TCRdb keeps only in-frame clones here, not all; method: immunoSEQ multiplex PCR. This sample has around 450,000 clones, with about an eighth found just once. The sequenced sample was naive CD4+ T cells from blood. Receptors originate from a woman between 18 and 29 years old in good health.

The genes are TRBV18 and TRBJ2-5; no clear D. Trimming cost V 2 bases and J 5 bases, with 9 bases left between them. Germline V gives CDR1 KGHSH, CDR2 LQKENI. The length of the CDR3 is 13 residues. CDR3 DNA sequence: TGTGCCAGCTCACCATCAGAGTGGGAGACCCAGTACTTC. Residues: CASSPSEWETQYF.

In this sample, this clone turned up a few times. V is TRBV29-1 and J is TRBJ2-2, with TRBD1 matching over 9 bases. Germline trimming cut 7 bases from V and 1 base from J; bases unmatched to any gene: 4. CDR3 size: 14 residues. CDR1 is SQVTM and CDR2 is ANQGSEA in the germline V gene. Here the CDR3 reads CSGTGQGNTGELFF. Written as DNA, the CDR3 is TGCAGCGGTACGGGACAGGGGAACACCGGGGAGCTGTTTTTT.

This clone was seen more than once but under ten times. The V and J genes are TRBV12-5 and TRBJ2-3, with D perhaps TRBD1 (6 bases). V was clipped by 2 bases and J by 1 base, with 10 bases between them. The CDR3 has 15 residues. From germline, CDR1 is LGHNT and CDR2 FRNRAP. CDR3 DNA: TGTGCTAGTGGTTTGAGCGGACAGCGCACAGATACGCAGTATTTT. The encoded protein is CASGLSGQRTDTQYF.

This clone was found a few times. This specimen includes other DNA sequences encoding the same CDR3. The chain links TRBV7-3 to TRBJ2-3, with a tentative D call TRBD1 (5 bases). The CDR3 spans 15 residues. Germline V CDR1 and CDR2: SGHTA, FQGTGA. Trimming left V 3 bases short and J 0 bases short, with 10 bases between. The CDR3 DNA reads TGTGCCAGCAGCTTGACAGCTTCTAGCACAGATACGCAGTATTTT. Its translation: CASSLTASSTDTQYF.

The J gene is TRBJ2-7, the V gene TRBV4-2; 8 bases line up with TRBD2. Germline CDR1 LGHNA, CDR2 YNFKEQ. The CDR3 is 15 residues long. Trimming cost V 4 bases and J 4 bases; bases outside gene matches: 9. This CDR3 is CASSRGAEREYEQYF. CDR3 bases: TGTGCCAGCAGCCGTGGGGCAGAGCGGGAGTACGAGCAGTACTTC.

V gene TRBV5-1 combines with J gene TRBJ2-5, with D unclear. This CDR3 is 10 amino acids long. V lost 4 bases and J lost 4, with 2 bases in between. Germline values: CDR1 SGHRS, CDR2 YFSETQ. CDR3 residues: CASSGETQYF. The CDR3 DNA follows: TGCGCCAGCAGCGGAGAGACCCAGTACTTC.

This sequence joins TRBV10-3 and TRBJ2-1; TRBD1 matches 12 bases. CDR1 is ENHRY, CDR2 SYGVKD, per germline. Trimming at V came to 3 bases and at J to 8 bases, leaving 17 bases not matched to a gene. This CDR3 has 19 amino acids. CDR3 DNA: TGTGCCATCAGTGAAAGTGTCTTTGGGACAGGGGGCGTCCCATATGAGCAGTTCTTC. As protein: CAISESVFGTGGVPYEQFF.

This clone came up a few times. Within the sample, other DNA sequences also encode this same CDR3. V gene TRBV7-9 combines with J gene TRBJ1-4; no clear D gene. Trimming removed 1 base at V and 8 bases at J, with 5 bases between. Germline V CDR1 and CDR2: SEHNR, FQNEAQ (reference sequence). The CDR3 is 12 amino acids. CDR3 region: CASSLVREKLFF. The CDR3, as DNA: TGTGCCAGCAGCTTAGTTCGGGAAAAACTGTTTTTT. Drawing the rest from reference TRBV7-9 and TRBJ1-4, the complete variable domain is DTGVSQNPRHKITKRGQNVTFRCDPISEHNRLYWYRQTLGQGPEFLTYFQNEAQLEKSRLLSDRFSAERPKGSFSTLEIQRTEQGDSAMYLCASSLVREKLFFGSGTQLSVL.

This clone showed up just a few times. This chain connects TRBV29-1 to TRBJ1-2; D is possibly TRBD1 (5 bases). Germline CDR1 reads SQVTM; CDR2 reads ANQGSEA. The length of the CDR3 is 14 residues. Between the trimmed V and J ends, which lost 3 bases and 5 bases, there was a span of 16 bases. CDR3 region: CSVEGPAGKYGYTF. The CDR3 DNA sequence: TGCAGCGTTGAGGGGCCGGCCGGGAAGTATGGCTACACCTTC.

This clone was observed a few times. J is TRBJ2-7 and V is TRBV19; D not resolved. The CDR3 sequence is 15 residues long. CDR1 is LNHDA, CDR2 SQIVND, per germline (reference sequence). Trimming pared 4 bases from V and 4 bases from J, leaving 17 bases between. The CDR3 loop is CASSTYPGLGYEQYF. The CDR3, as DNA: TGTGCCAGTAGTACCTACCCGGGCCTAGGGTACGAGCAGTACTTC. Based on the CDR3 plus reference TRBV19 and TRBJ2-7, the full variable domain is DGGITQSPKYLFRKEGQNVTLSCEQNLNHDAMYWYRQDPGQGLRLIYYSQIVNDFQKGDIAEGYSVSREKKESFPLTVTSAQKNPTAFYLCASSTYPGLGYEQYFGPGTRLTVT.

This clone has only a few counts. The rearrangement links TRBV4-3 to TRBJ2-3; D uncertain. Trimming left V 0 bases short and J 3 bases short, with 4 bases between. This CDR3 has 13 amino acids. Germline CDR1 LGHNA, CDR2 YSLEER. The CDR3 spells CASSQDPTDTQYF. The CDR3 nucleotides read TGCGCCAGCAGCCAAGATCCAACAGATACGCAGTATTTT.

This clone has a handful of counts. The CDR3 spells CASSQTKDRGFGEQYV. Here the CDR3 DNA reads TGTGCCAGCAGCCAAACCAAAGACAGGGGCTTTGGGGAGCAGTACGTC. The chain links TRBV5-6 to TRBJ2-7, with TRBD1 matching over 8 bases. Trimming took 4 bases from V and 7 from J; bases not matched to a gene: 16. The germline V gene has CDR1 SGHDT and CDR2 YYEEEE. CDR3 length: 16 residues.

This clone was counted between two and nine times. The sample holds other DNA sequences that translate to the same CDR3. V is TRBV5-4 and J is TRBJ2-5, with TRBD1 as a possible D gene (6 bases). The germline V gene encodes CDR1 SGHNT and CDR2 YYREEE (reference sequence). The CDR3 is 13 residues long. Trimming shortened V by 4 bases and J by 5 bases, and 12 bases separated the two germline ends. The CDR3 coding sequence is TGTGCCAGCAGCCTGAAGGGGGAGGAGACCCAGTACTTC. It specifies CASSLKGEETQYF.

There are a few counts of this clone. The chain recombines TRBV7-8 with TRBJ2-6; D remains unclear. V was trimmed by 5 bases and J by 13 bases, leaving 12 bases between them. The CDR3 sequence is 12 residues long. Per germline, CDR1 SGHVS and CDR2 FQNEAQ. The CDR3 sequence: CASSLSFLVLTF. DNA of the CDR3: TGTGCCAGCAGCCTTAGTTTTCTTGTCCTGACTTTC.

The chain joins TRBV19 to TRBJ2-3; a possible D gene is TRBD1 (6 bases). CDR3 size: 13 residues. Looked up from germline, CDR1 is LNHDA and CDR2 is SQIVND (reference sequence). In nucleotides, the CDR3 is TGTGCGATCAGGGGCCGGAGCACAGATACGCAGTATTTT. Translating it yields CAIRGRSTDTQYF.

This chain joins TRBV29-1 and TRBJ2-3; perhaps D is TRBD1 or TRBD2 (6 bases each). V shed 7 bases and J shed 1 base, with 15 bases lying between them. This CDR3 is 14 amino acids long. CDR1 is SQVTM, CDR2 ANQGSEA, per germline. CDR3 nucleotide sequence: TGCAGCGCCGGGGGAAGGGGGGGCACAGATACGCAGTATTTT. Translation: CSAGGRGGTDTQYF.

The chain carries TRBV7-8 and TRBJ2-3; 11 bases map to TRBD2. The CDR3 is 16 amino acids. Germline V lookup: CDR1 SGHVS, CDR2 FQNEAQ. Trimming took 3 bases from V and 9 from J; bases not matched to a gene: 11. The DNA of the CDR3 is TGTGCCAGCAGCTTCCGGGGACTAGCGGTGGAGGGGACGCAGTATTTT. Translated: CASSFRGLAVEGTQYF.

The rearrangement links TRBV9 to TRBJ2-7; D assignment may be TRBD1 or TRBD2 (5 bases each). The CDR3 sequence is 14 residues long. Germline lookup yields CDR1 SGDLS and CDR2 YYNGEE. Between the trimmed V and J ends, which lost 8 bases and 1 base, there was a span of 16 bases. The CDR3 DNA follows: TGTGCCAGTTGCCGGGACCCACGATCCTACGAGCAGTACTTC. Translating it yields CASCRDPRSYEQYF.

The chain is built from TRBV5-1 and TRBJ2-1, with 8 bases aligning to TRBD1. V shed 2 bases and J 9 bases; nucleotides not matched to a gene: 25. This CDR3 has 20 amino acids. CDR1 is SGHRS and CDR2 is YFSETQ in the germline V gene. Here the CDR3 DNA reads TGCGCCAGCAGCTTAACGGCGACACGACAGGGGCGGACTACCTTTGGTGAGCAGTTCTTC. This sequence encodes CASSLTATRQGRTTFGEQFF.

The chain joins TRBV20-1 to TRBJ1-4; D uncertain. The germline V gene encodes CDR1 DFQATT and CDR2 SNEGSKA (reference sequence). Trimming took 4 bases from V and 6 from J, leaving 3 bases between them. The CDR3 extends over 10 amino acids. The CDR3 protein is CSAKHEKLFF. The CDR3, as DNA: TGCAGTGCTAAACATGAAAAACTGTTTTTT.

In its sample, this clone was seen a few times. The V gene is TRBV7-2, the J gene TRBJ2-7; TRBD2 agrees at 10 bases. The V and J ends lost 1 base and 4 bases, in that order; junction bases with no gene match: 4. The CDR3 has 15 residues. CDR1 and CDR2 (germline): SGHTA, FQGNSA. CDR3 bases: TGTGCCAGCAGCTTAGGGACTAGCGGCTGGTACGAGCAGTACTTC. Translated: CASSLGTSGWYEQYF.

CDR3 in DNA: TGCAGCGTCCAGTCCTCGGATACGCAGTATTTT. Translated: CSVQSSDTQYF. The genes are TRBV29-1 and TRBJ2-3, with D unresolved. The CDR3 sequence is 11 residues long. V was clipped by 6 bases and J by 6 bases, with 10 bases between them. Germline V gives CDR1 SQVTM, CDR2 ANQGSEA.

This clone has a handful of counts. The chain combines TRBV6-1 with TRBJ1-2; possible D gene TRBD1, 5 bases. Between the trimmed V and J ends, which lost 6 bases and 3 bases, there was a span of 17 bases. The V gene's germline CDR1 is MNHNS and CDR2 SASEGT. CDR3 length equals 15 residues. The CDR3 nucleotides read TGTGCCAGCAGGTCCCCGGGACGGACTTACTATGGCTACACCTTC. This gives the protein CASRSPGRTYYGYTF.

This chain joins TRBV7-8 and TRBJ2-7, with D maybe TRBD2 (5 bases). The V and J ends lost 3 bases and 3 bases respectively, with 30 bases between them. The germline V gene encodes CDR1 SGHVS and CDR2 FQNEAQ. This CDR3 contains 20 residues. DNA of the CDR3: TGTGCCAGCAGCTTGAAGCGGTTATCGGGAACAGAGAGAACAAGCTACGAGCAGTACGTC. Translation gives CASSLKRLSGTERTSYEQYV.

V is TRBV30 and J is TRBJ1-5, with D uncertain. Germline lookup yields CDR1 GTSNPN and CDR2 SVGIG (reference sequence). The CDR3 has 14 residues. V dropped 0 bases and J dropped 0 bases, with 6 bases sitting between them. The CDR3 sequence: CAWSVQSSNQPQHF. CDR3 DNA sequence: TGTGCCTGGAGTGTACAGTCTAGCAATCAGCCCCAGCATTTT. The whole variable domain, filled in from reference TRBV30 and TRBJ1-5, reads SQTIHQWPATLVQPVGSPLSLECTVEGTSNPNLYWYRQAAGRGLQLLFYSVGIGQISSEVPQNLSASRPQDRQFILSSKKLLLSDSGFYLCAWSVQSSNQPQHFGDGTRLSIL.

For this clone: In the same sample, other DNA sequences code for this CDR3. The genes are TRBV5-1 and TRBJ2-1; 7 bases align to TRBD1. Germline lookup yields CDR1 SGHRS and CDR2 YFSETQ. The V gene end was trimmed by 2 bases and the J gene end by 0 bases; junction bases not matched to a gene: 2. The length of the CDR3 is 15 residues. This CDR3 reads CASSFRTGSYNEQFF. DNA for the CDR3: TGCGCCAGCAGCTTCCGGACAGGCTCCTACAATGAGCAGTTCTTC.

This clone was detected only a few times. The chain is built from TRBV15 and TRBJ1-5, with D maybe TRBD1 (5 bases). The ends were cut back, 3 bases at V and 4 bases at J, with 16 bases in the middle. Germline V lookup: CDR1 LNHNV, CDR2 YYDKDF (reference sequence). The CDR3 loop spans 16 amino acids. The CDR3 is CATSSLRRTQNQPQHF. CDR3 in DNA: TGTGCCACCAGCAGTCTCCGTCGGACACAAAATCAGCCCCAGCATTTT. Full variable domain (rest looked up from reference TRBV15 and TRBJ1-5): DAMVIQNPRYQVTQFGKPVTLSCSQTLNHNVMYWYQQKSSQAPKLLFHYYDKDFNNEADTPDNFQSRRPNTSFCFLDIRSPGLGDTAMYLCATSSLRRTQNQPQHFGDGTRLSIL.

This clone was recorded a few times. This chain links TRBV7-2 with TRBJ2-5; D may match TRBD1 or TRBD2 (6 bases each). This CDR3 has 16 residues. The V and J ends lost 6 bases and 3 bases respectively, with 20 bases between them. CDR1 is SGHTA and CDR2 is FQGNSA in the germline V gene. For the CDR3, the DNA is TGTGCCAGCAGACCAGGGCGGGGCAGGGGAGAAGAGACCCAGTACTTC. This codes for CASRPGRGRGEETQYF.

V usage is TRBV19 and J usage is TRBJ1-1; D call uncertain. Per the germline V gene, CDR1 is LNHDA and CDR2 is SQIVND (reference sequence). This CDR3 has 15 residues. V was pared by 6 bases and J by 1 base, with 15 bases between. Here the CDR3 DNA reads TGTGCCAGTAGACCTGACCTGAGAGGGAACACTGAAGCTTTCTTT. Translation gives CASRPDLRGNTEAFF.

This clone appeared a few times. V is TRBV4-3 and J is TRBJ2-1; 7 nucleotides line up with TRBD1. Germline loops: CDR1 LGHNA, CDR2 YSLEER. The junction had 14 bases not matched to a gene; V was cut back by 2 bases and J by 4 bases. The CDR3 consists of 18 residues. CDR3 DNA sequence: TGCGCCAGCAGCCAAACCCGTGACAGGGTAGAAATATACAATGAGCAGTTCTTC. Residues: CASSQTRDRVEIYNEQFF.